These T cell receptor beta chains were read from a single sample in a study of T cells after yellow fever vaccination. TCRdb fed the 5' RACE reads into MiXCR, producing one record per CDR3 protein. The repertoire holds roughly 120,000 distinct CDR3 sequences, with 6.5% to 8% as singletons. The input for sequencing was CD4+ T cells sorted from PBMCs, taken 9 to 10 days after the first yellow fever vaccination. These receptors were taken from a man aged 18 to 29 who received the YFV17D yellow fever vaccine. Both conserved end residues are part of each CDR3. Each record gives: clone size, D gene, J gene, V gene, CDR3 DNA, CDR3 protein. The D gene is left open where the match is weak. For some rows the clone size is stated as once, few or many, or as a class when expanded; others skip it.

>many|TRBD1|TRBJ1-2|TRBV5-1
TGCGCCAGCAGCGACAGGGGGCTTACCTATGGCTACACCTTC
CASSDRGLTYGYTF
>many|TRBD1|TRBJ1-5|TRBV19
TGTGCCAGTAGCAGCAGGGGGCTTGGCAATCAGCCCCAGCATTTT
CASSSRGLGNQPQHF
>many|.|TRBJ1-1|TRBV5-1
TGCGCCAGCAGCTTCGTTGGGGGGACCCAGTCTGAAGCTTTCTTT
CASSFVGGTQSEAFF
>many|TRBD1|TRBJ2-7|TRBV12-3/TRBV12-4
TGTGCCAGCAGTTGGGACAGGGGGCGTTTCGAGCAGTACTTC
CASSWDRGRFEQYF
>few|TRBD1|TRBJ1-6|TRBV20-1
TGCAGTGCTAAAACCCAGGGGGCTGATTCACCCCTCCACTTT
CSAKTQGADSPLHF
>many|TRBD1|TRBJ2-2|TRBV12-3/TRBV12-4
TGTGCCAGCAGTTCGGGACAGGGGCTAGCGCGGGCCACCGGGGAGCTGTTTTTT
CASSSGQGLARATGELFF
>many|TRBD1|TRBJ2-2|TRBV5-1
TGCGCCACAGGGACAGGGGACACCGGGGAGCTGTTTTTT
CATGTGDTGELFF
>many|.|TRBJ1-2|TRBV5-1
TGCGCCAGCAGACGATCCCTTACAGGGAGTTATGGCTACACCTTC
CASRRSLTGSYGYTF
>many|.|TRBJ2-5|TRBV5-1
TGCGCCAGCAGCTTGGGACAGGCCCTCGAGACCCAGTACTTC
CASSLGQALETQYF
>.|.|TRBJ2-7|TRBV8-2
TGTCGGGACAGGCCCTACGAGCAGTACTTC
CRDRPYEQYF
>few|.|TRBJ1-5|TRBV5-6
TGTGCCAGCAGCTTTGGCGCAGGATTTAATCAGCCCCAGCATTTT
CASSFGAGFNQPQHF
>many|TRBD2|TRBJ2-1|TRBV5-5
TGTGCCAGCAACCCCGCGGGACTAGCTGGAAATGAGCAGTTCTTC
CASNPAGLAGNEQFF
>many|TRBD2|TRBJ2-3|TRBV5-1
TGCGCCAGCAGCTTAAGACTAGCGGGGCCTGTGGATACGCAGTATTTT
CASSLRLAGPVDTQYF
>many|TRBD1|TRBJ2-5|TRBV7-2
TGTGCCAGCAGGGATAACAGGGGACAAGAGACCCAGTACTTC
CASRDNRGQETQYF
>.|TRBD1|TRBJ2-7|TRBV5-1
TGCGCCAGCAGCCCGAGGACAGGGCCGGGAGAGCAGTACTTC
CASSPRTGPGEQYF
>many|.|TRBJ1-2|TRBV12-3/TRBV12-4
TGTGCCAGCAGTTTAAGTCTAAATGGCTACACCTTC
CASSLSLNGYTF
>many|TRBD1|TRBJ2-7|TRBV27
TGTGCCAGCAGCCCCCCGGACGACAGGGGCCACGAGCAGTACTTC
CASSPPDDRGHEQYF
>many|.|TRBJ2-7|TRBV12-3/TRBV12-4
TGTGCCAGCAGTTTCGCAGTAATCAGCGACGAGCAGTACTTC
CASSFAVISDEQYF
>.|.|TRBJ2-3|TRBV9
TGTGCCAGCAGCGCAAGTCCCCCAGATACGCAGTATTTT
CASSASPPDTQYF
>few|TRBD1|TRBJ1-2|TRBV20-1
TGCAGTGCCCCGGACAGGGACAGCCTTTCATATGGCTACACCTTC
CSAPDRDSLSYGYTF
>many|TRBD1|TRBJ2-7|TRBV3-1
TGTGCCAGCAGCCAAGGGGCGGTAGGGGGCAACGAGCAGTACTTC
CASSQGAVGGNEQYF
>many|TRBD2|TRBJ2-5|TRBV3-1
TGTGCCAGCAGCAGGGCCAGCGGGGCTGAGACCCAGTACTTC
CASSRASGAETQYF